The 17 T cell receptor beta chains below come from one sample, sequenced in a study of cytomegalovirus exposure and HLA in healthy donors. Amplification used 60 Vbeta primers and 13 Jbeta primers. TCRdb keeps only in-frame clones here, not all; method: immunoSEQ multiplex PCR. Among roughly 170,000 clones listed, 70% to 85% were seen once. Sequencing was done on a sample of PBMCs. The receptors come from a young man in good health and CMV-seronegative.

V gene TRBV11-3 combines with J gene TRBJ1-1, with 7 bases aligning to TRBD1. The CDR3 runs to 13 residues. CDR1 and CDR2 (germline): SGHNT, YENEEA. After removal of 5 bases from V and 7 bases from J, the junction contained 7 bases not matched to a gene. The CDR3 DNA reads as TGTGCCAGCAGCCCGGCTTCAGGGGGTGAAGCTTTCTTT. Its protein is CASSPASGGEAFF.

This clone was counted a few times. V gene TRBV5-4 combines with J gene TRBJ2-7; 10 bases agree with TRBD2. The CDR3 is 14 residues long. Germline V lookup: CDR1 SGHNT, CDR2 YYREEE (reference sequence). The V gene end was trimmed by 2 bases and the J gene end by 5 bases; junction bases not matched to a gene: 4. DNA for the CDR3: TGTGCCAGCAGCTTTAGCGGGAGGTTCGACGAGCAGTACTTC. The encoded protein is CASSFSGRFDEQYF.

The V gene is TRBV19, the J gene TRBJ1-1; D is unresolved. The V gene lost 6 bases and the J gene lost 8 bases, with 10 bases spanning the gap. CDR3 length: 11 residues. Germline values: CDR1 LNHDA, CDR2 SQIVND (reference sequence). CDR3 sequence: CASRAGSEAFF. The DNA of the CDR3 is TGTGCCAGTAGGGCGGGAAGCGAAGCTTTCTTT. Looking up the rest from reference TRBV19 and TRBJ1-1 gives the full variable domain: DGGITQSPKYLFRKEGQNVTLSCEQNLNHDAMYWYRQDPGQGLRLIYYSQIVNDFQKGDIAEGYSVSREKKESFPLTVTSAQKNPTAFYLCASRAGSEAFFGQGTRLTVV.

The CDR3 reads CASSYGTGSNEQYF. The CDR3 DNA follows: TGTGCCAGCAGTTACGGGACAGGGAGCAACGAGCAGTACTTC. The V gene is TRBV6-5, the J gene TRBJ2-5; 9 nucleotides agree with TRBD1. The J call may be mistaken, given a closer DNA end match to TRBJ2-7. The germline V gene encodes CDR1 MNHEY and CDR2 SVGAGI. This CDR3 is built from 14 residues.

The chain joins TRBV5-1 to TRBJ1-1; 8 nucleotides match TRBD1. Germline V gives CDR1 SGHRS, CDR2 YFSETQ. The CDR3 covers 15 residues. After removal of 4 bases from V and 5 bases from J, the junction contained 10 bases not matched to a gene. CDR3 DNA sequence: TGCGCCAGCAGCAGCGGACAGGGAGGACGGACTGAAGCTTTCTTT. This gives the protein CASSSGQGGRTEAFF.

V gene TRBV27 combines with J gene TRBJ1-5; 9 nucleotides line up with TRBD1. The V segment lost 5 bases and the J segment 5 bases; nucleotides outside the gene matches: 4. The CDR3 totals 14 residues. Looked up from germline, CDR1 is MNHEY and CDR2 is SMNVEV (reference sequence). This CDR3 is CASSLRQGDQPQHF. CDR3 nucleotide sequence: TGTGCCAGCAGTCTTAGACAGGGGGATCAGCCCCAGCATTTT.

The CDR3 DNA reads as TGTGCCAGCTACACCGCCGGAGCCTACGAGCAGTACTTC. It encodes CASYTAGAYEQYF. The chain couples TRBV28 to TRBJ2-7, with D uncertain. Trimming shortened V by 8 bases and J by 2 bases, and 13 bases separated the two germline ends. The germline gives CDR1 MDHEN, CDR2 SYDVKM. This CDR3 is built from 13 residues.

The V and J genes are TRBV7-3 and TRBJ2-2; D gene unclear. Germline values: CDR1 SGHTA, CDR2 FQGTGA. V was cut by 5 bases and J by 4 bases, with 11 bases left in between. The CDR3 is 14 amino acids. The CDR3 reads CASSARQGTGELFF. The CDR3 DNA is TGTGCCAGCAGCGCTCGACAAGGCACCGGGGAGCTGTTTTTT.

The chain carries TRBV7-3 and TRBJ1-1; 9 bases match TRBD1. From germline, CDR1 is SGHTA and CDR2 FQGTGA. The CDR3 loop spans 16 amino acids. The trim removed 6 bases at V and 1 base at J, leaving 9 bases unmatched. The CDR3 DNA sequence: TGTGCCAGCAGTATGGGACAGGGATTGGAGAACACTGAAGCTTTCTTT. It translates to CASSMGQGLENTEAFF. The variable domain in full, completed from reference TRBV7-3 and TRBJ1-1, reads GAGVSQTPSNKVTEKGKYVELRCDPISGHTALYWYRQSLGQGPEFLIYFQGTGAADDSGLPNDRFFAVRPEGSVSTLKIQRTERGDSAVYLCASSMGQGLENTEAFFGQGTRLTVV.

This clone has more than one count but fewer than ten. CDR3 loop: CASSLWTSGDDTQYF. The CDR3 DNA sequence: TGTGCCAGTAGTCTTTGGACTAGCGGGGATGATACGCAGTATTTT. The chain is built from TRBV19 and TRBJ2-3; 12 positions match TRBD2. CDR1 is LNHDA, CDR2 SQIVND, per germline (reference sequence). CDR3 length: 15 residues. V lost 5 bases to trimming and J lost 6 bases; unmatched junction nucleotides: 6.

The chain links TRBV19 to TRBJ2-1, with 9 bases that match TRBD2. V lost 2 bases to trimming and J lost 1 base; unmatched junction nucleotides: 9. The CDR3 is 18 amino acids. The germline CDR1 and CDR2 sequences are LNHDA and SQIVND (reference sequence). This CDR3 reads CASSILAGRQGSYNEQFF. The DNA of the CDR3 is TGTGCCAGTAGTATACTAGCGGGAAGGCAAGGTTCCTACAATGAGCAGTTCTTC.

The rearrangement links TRBV5-1 to TRBJ2-6; D perhaps matches TRBD2 (7 bases). The CDR3 is 17 amino acids. The germline V gene encodes CDR1 SGHRS and CDR2 YFSETQ. The germline V and J ends were trimmed by 2 bases and 0 bases, with 12 bases remaining between them. The CDR3 DNA reads TGCGCCAGCAGCTTTGGGGGGGCATCCTCTGGGGCCAACGTCCTGACTTTC. Translation: CASSFGGASSGANVLTF.

The chain employs TRBV5-6 and TRBJ2-4; tentative D call: TRBD1 (5 bases). The V gene lost 0 bases and the J gene lost 8 bases, with 18 bases spanning the gap. Germline V gene lookup returns CDR1 SGHDT and CDR2 YYEEEE. The length of the CDR3 is 16 residues. The CDR3 DNA sequence: TGTGCCAGCAGCTTGGGTTTTGCGGCAGGGTCGGACATTCAGTACTTC. Amino acid sequence: CASSLGFAAGSDIQYF.

The CDR3 reads CASSQSGPAGELFF. The CDR3 region has the DNA TGTGCCAGCAGCCAATCTGGTCCGGCCGGGGAGCTGTTTTTT. The rearrangement joins TRBV14 to TRBJ2-2, with D unclear. CDR1 and CDR2 (germline): SGHDN, FVKESK. This CDR3 has 14 amino acids. The V end was cut by 2 bases, the J end by 6 bases, with 10 bases between.

This chain joins TRBV4-2 and TRBJ2-2; TRBD1 might be the D (5 bases). The germline V gene encodes CDR1 LGHNA and CDR2 YNFKEQ. CDR3 length equals 17 residues. V shed 0 bases and J shed 0 bases, with 11 bases lying between them. The CDR3 nucleotides are TGTGCCAGCAGCCAAGATCTACGACAGACGAACACCGGGGAGCTGTTTTTT. Its protein is CASSQDLRQTNTGELFF.

This clone was picked up a small number of times. The gene calls are TRBV28 and TRBJ2-7; maybe TRBD1 (6 bases). The CDR3 extends over 16 amino acids. Trimming cost V 2 bases and J 1 base, with 15 bases left between them. Germline CDR1 MDHEN, CDR2 SYDVKM. In DNA form, the CDR3 reads TGTGCCAGCAGTTTACCCCTCAGGGGCCTTTCCTACGAGCAGTACTTC. Protein: CASSLPLRGLSYEQYF. Drawing the rest from reference TRBV28 and TRBJ2-7, the complete variable domain is DVKVTQSSRYLVKRTGEKVFLECVQDMDHENMFWYRQDPGLGLRLIYFSYDVKMKEKGDIPEGYSVSREKKERFSLILESASTNQTSMYLCASSLPLRGLSYEQYFGPGTRLTVT.

This clone was counted only a few times. This chain joins TRBV11-3 and TRBJ2-3; D is unresolved. CDR3 size: 15 residues. V lost 2 bases and J lost 4, with 13 bases in between. Germline V CDR1 and CDR2: SGHNT, YENEEA. CDR3 region: CASSLRLADADTQYF. CDR3 nucleotide sequence: TGTGCCAGCAGCTTACGACTGGCAGACGCAGATACGCAGTATTTT.